The source of this TCR beta chain is a study of blood T cells in healthy people across ages (dated by TCRdb to between 2014 and 2017). Regarding the research as a whole: In model experiments, roughly one uniquely barcoded TCR beta cDNA molecule per two T cells was captured by template switching. The donors were divided into four age groups: young (average about 16 years), middle-aged (around 37), aged (about 60) and long-lived (about 90). The study measured age-related changes in TCR beta repertoire diversity using deep sequencing normalized with unique cDNA molecular identifiers. For two donors (one aged 18 to 29 and one aged 80 or older), the study analyzed two additional independent replicas of 1 million unique cDNA reads from the same blood draw. To avoid experimental bias, donors of different ages were distributed randomly across sequencing lanes. Broader findings and caveats from the paper: Donor CMV infection status was unknown, potentially confounding age-related changes in expanded clonotypes. There was a strong correlation between observed TCR beta diversity and the percentage of naive T cells measured by flow cytometry. Conclusive comparison of naive and antigen-experienced compartments was prevented by the profiling of bulk unsorted PBMCs. As age increased, observed TCR beta diversity per million T cells dropped in a roughly linear way, and a significant reduction was already evident by age about 36. Estimates of total diversity from one million sequenced T cells were regarded as lower bounds and underestimates. The long-lived group showed more naive CD4+ T cells, fewer expanded clones and increased TCR diversity than the aged group, suggesting age selection.

Systemically healthy Caucasian individuals from Russia, around 39 in total and aged about 6 to 90 years, were included as donors. Roughly 11 milliliters of peripheral blood were drawn from each donor into EDTA-treated Vacutainer tubes. Ficoll-Paque density-gradient centrifugation was used to isolate PBMCs, with at least 6.5 million per sample. Total RNA, at least 5 micrograms per sample, was extracted from PBMCs with Trizol reagent. For every donor, flow cytometry on a PBMC aliquot measured the percentage of naive CD45RAhigh/CD27high T cells. In its sample, this clonotype was seen many times. This receptor's antigen is unknown. One base away there is no much larger clone; base qualities are not given. The library was prepared using 5' RACE. Sequencing was performed on an Illumina HiSeq 2500. The second PCR ran for about 6 to 11 cycles and used a J-beta primer mix along with a sample-barcoded 5' primer. A template-switch 5' adaptor carrying 12 random nucleotides introduced a unique molecular identifier onto each TCR beta cDNA molecule. Each sample yielded at least 2.5 million CDR3-containing paired-end reads. The Mint cDNA synthesis kit, primed by a TRBC-specific oligonucleotide, was used to synthesize first-strand cDNA from all RNA. Following uracil-DNA glycosylase treatment, all cDNA underwent a first 18-cycle PCR with the universal primers M1SS and BC2_uni_R. Turning to the authors' computational methods: Each sample was normalized by randomly selecting 1 million high-quality reads, each carrying a distinct molecular identifier. Instead of being binned into consensus sequences, reads that shared molecular identifiers were thrown out. MiTCR, with a Q25 quality threshold and the strictest error-elimination algorithm, was used for CDR3 identification, clonotype clustering and error correction. A nonparametric unseen species model with Euler transformation was used to estimate lower-bound total TCR beta diversity. Using fastp at Q25 and MiXCR, TCRdb reprocessed the public reads and kept productive beta chains. Each CDR3 protein gets just one entry, which takes the most common genes and DNA from the rows behind it. TCRdb assigned the V and J calls; the authors' analysis was not used. The sample table contains some 1.6 million distinct CDR3 sequences; only one count was recorded for around 35% of them. Of the sample, over 9% falls within the top ten clones.

Measured from the cysteine to the phenylalanine, the CDR3 is 13 residues long. Only CDR3 DNA is held: 39 bases, read in frame from base 1. At the junction V is shortened by 2 bases and J by 6 bases; bases outside the gene matches: 0. In the germline V gene, CDR1 corresponds to SGHTA and CDR2 to FQGTGA. The sample taken for sequencing was blood. The chain is assembled from TRBV7-3 and TRBJ2-3, with 9 central nucleotides matching TRBD2. The TCR sequence derives from a woman aged 30 to 39 in good health. The sequence in DNA is TGTGCCAGCAGCTTACTAGCGGGGGATACGCAGTATTTT. Translated, this is CASSLLAGDTQYF.